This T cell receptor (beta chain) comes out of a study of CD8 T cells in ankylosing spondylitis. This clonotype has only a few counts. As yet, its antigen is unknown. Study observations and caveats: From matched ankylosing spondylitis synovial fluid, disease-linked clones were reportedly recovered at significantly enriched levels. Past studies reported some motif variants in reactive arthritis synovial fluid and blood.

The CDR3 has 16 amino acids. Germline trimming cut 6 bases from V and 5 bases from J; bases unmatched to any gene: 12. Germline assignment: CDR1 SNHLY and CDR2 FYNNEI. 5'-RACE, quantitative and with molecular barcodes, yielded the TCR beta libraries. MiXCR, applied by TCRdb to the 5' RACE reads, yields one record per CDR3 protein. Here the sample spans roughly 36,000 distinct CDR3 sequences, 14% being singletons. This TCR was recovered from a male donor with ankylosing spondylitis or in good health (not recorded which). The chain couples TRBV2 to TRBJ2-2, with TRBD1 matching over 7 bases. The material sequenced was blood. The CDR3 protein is CASSPRTGRGTGELFF. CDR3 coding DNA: TGTGCCAGCAGCCCCCGGACAGGAAGAGGGACCGGGGAGCTGTTTTTT.